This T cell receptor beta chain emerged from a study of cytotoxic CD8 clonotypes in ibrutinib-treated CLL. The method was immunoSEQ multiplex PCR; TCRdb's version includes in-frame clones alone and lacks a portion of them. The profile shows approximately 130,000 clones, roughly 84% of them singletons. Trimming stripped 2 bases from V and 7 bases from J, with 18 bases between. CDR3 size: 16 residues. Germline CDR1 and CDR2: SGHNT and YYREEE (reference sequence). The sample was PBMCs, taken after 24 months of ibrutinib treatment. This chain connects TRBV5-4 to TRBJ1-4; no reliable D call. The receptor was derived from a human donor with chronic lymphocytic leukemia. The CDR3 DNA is TGTGCCAGCAGCTTAGGCGCCCAGGCGGGTACTGAAAAACTGTTTTTT. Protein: CASSLGAQAGTEKLFF. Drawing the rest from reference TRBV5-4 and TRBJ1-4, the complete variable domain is ETGVTQSPTHLIKTRGQQVTLRCSSQSGHNTVSWYQQALGQGPQFIFQYYREEENGRGNFPPRFSGLQFPNYSSELNVNALELDDSALYLCASSLGAQAGTEKLFFGSGTQLSVL.